A single sample gave rise to the 19 T cell receptor beta chains below, sequenced in a study of human T cells and chemical hapten exposure. Described time point: patch test 3, about 24 weeks after DPC sensitization. As for treatment: therapeutic diphenylcyclopropenone sensitization with weekly scalp DPC. TCRdb redid the calling of the RACE reads with MiXCR, one entry per CDR3 protein. This sample has some 91,000 distinct CDR3 sequences; 25% to 30% occur once, and the top ten carry 10% to 13%. Here the sequenced sample was whole blood, taken in connection with sensitization to the hapten diphenylcyclopropenone (DPC). These receptors came from a man aged 40-49 years with alopecia areata. Some clones in this sample may be carry-over from other donors' samples.

This clonotype was detected a few times. The chain couples TRBV12-3 or TRBV12-4 to TRBJ2-1; D is ambiguous. The CDR3 is made up of 17 amino acids. Trimming pared 3 bases from V and 3 bases from J, leaving 18 bases between. The CDR3, as DNA: TGTGCCAGCAGTTTCGTTCCCGACTGGTTAAGCTACAATGAGCAGTTCTTC. It yields the protein CASSFVPDWLSYNEQFF.

The V and J genes are TRBV7-8 and TRBJ2-7; 11 bases map to TRBD2. V shed 4 bases and J 1 base; nucleotides not matched to a gene: 6. Germline lookup yields CDR1 SGHVS and CDR2 FQNEAQ. This CDR3 contains 16 residues. CDR3 DNA: TGTGCCAGCAGCTACCAGTTAGCGGGAGGGTCCTACGAGCAGTACTTC. Its translation: CASSYQLAGGSYEQYF.

This clonotype came up a few times. J is TRBJ2-1 and V is TRBV12-3 or TRBV12-4; a weak D match, TRBD1 (6 bases). CDR3 length: 15 residues. V lost 5 bases and J lost 2, with 13 bases in between. DNA of the CDR3: TGTGCCAGCAGTCTAGGGGGTTCCCCCTACAATGAGCAGTTCTTC. Amino acid sequence: CASSLGGSPYNEQFF.

The rearrangement links TRBV5-5 to TRBJ1-5; D gene uncertain. The CDR3 loop spans 15 amino acids. V lost 0 bases and J 7 bases, leaving 14 bases between the germline ends. Germline lookup yields CDR1 SGHKS and CDR2 YYEKEE (reference sequence). CDR3 amino acids: CASSLGLLGSQPQHF. CDR3 sequence (DNA): TGTGCCAGCAGCTTGGGCCTGCTTGGGAGCCAGCCCCAGCATTTT. Complete variable domain (other parts from reference TRBV5-5 and TRBJ1-5): DAGVTQSPTHLIKTRGQQVTLRCSPISGHKSVSWYQQVLGQGPQFIFQYYEKEERGRGNFPDRFSARQFPNYSSELNVNALLLGDSALYLCASSLGLLGSQPQHFGDGTRLSIL.

The V and J genes are TRBV6-1 and TRBJ1-5; 7 bases are shared with TRBD1. Germline lookup yields CDR1 MNHNS and CDR2 SASEGT. J was trimmed by 6 bases and V by 1 base; bases with no gene match: 3. The CDR3 contains 14 residues. The CDR3 DNA follows: TGTGCCAGCAGTGAAGGGACAGGAAGTCAGCCCCAGCATTTT. It translates to CASSEGTGSQPQHF.

The V gene is TRBV12-3 or TRBV12-4, the J gene TRBJ2-4; TRBD1 or TRBD2 may be the D gene (6 bases each). The V and J ends lost 5 bases and 7 bases respectively, with 15 bases between them. The CDR3 runs to 14 residues. The DNA for the CDR3 is TGTGCCAGCAGTCCCGGTATAGGGGGGAACATTCAGTACTTC. It specifies CASSPGIGGNIQYF.

The V gene is TRBV7-9, the J gene TRBJ1-1; D possibly corresponds to TRBD1 (5 bases). V was clipped by 3 bases and J by 4 bases, with 12 bases between them. The CDR3 loop spans 14 amino acids. Germline lookup yields CDR1 SEHNR and CDR2 FQNEAQ (reference sequence). In nucleotides, the CDR3 is TGTGCCAGCAGCTTGCGCAGGGCAGGCACTGAAGCTTTCTTT. Amino acid sequence: CASSLRRAGTEAFF. Drawing the rest from reference TRBV7-9 and TRBJ1-1, the complete variable domain is DTGVSQNPRHKITKRGQNVTFRCDPISEHNRLYWYRQTLGQGPEFLTYFQNEAQLEKSRLLSDRFSAERPKGSFSTLEIQRTEQGDSAMYLCASSLRRAGTEAFFGQGTRLTVV.

The chain carries TRBV5-5 and TRBJ2-7; D ambiguous. This CDR3 comprises 15 residues. Germline V lookup: CDR1 SGHKS, CDR2 YYEKEE (reference sequence). V lost 3 bases and J lost 6, with 19 bases in between. The CDR3 DNA follows: TGTGCCAGCAGCTGGGGTCAAACATCCTACCGCGAGCAGTACTTC. Amino acids: CASSWGQTSYREQYF.

This chain links TRBV12-3 or TRBV12-4 with TRBJ2-3, with 7 bases aligning to TRBD2. The CDR3 runs 15 residues. Germline trimming cut 3 bases from V and 2 bases from J; bases unmatched to any gene: 5. The CDR3 nucleotides are TGTGCCAGCAGTTTTAACGGGAGGCCCACAGATACGCAGTATTTT. Translating gives CASSFNGRPTDTQYF.

In DNA form, the CDR3 reads TGTGCCACCAGTGCGGGAAATAGGGGGCGCGGGGAAGAGACCCAGTACTTC. This gives the protein CATSAGNRGRGEETQYF. The V gene is TRBV24-1, the J gene TRBJ2-5; D perhaps matches TRBD1 (7 bases). The V gene lost 5 bases and the J gene lost 3 bases, with 21 bases spanning the gap. The CDR3 totals 17 residues. CDR1 and CDR2 from the germline V gene are KGHDR and SFDVKD.

This clonotype has just a few counts. CDR3 sequence: CASSLGGGTEAFF. CDR3 sequence (DNA): TGTGCCAGCAGCTTAGGTGGAGGAACTGAAGCTTTCTTT. The chain has TRBV7-6 and TRBJ1-1; D remains ambiguous. The V end was cut by 1 base, the J end by 5 bases, with 8 bases between. This CDR3 contains 13 residues. Germline V gives CDR1 SGHVS, CDR2 FNYEAQ.

This clonotype was recorded a few times. V usage is TRBV4-1 and J usage is TRBJ1-1; D perhaps matches TRBD1 (6 bases). Per the germline V gene, CDR1 is MGHRA and CDR2 is YSYEKL. Trimming cost V 4 bases and J 2 bases, with 17 bases left between them. This CDR3 spans 16 amino acids. Here the CDR3 reads CASSPRDTLVNTEAFF. CDR3 DNA sequence: TGCGCCAGCAGCCCCAGGGACACCCTGGTAAACACTGAAGCTTTCTTT.

The rearrangement links TRBV25-1 to TRBJ1-1; weak D call: TRBD1 (5 bases). Looked up from germline, CDR1 is MGHDK and CDR2 is SYGVNS. Deletions cut 6 bases from V and 1 base from J, with 15 bases between. The CDR3 has 15 residues. CDR3 DNA: TGTGCCAGCAGCCCGGTGGGGGTGCAGAACACTGAAGCTTTCTTT. Its translation is CASSPVGVQNTEAFF. Variable domain in full (rest from reference TRBV25-1 and TRBJ1-1): EADIYQTPRYLVIGTGKKITLECSQTMGHDKMYWYQQDPGMELHLIHYSYGVNSTEKGDLSSESTVSRIRTEHFPLTLESARPSHTSQYLCASSPVGVQNTEAFFGQGTRLTVV.

This chain uses TRBV18 with TRBJ1-4; D call uncertain. The germline V gene encodes CDR1 KGHSH and CDR2 LQKENI. Trimming pared 3 bases from V and 5 bases from J, leaving 7 bases between. This CDR3 is built from 13 residues. Here the CDR3 DNA reads TGTGCCAGCTCACCGGGCCTCAATGAAAAACTGTTTTTT. Its protein is CASSPGLNEKLFF.

There are a few counts of this clonotype. The rearrangement links TRBV6-5 to TRBJ1-1; weak D call: TRBD1 (5 bases). The germline V gene has CDR1 MNHEY and CDR2 SVGAGI. V gave up 5 bases and J gave up 0 bases, with 7 bases separating them. This CDR3 has 13 residues. CDR3 residues: CASSRGMNTEAFF. CDR3 coding DNA: TGTGCCAGCAGTCGGGGCATGAACACTGAAGCTTTCTTT.

This chain uses TRBV18 with TRBJ2-3; a possible D gene is TRBD2 (5 bases). Per the germline V gene, CDR1 is KGHSH and CDR2 is LQKENI. The CDR3 is 12 residues long. Deletions cut 3 bases from V and 8 bases from J, with 9 bases between. The CDR3 here is CASSPSRGTQYF. Written as DNA, the CDR3 is TGTGCCAGCTCACCGTCCCGGGGTACGCAGTATTTT. Looking up the rest from reference TRBV18 and TRBJ2-3 gives the full variable domain: NAGVMQNPRHLVRRRGQEARLRCSPMKGHSHVYWYRQLPEEGLKFMVYLQKENIIDESGMPKERFSAEFPKEGPSILRIQQVVRGDSAAYFCASSPSRGTQYFGPGTRLTVL.

In this sample, this clonotype turned up a few times. The chain employs TRBV4-1 and TRBJ2-3; the D is unclear. Germline CDR1 is MGHRA and CDR2 is YSYEKL. The V and J ends lost 6 bases and 4 bases respectively, with 11 bases between them. The CDR3 sequence is 13 residues long. The CDR3, as DNA: TGCGCCAGCAGTTATGACTCGTCAGATACGCAGTATTTT. Amino acids: CASSYDSSDTQYF.

The CDR3 DNA follows: TGTGCCAGCAGCCCGACAGGGGCCGTCCACGAGCAGTACTTC. It codes for CASSPTGAVHEQYF. The rearrangement uses TRBV7-9 and TRBJ2-7; 8 bases agree with TRBD1. The CDR3 has 14 residues. Per germline, CDR1 SEHNR and CDR2 FQNEAQ (reference sequence). After removal of 5 bases from V and 5 bases from J, the junction contained 8 bases not matched to a gene.

This clonotype was observed a handful of times. V gene TRBV7-9 combines with J gene TRBJ2-1; 12 bases fit TRBD2. Germline CDR1 reads SEHNR; CDR2 reads FQNEAQ (reference sequence). The junction had 4 bases not matched to a gene; V was cut back by 5 bases and J by 8 bases. The CDR3 extends over 14 amino acids. The chain's CDR3 is CASSHGLAGYEQFF. The DNA for the CDR3 is TGTGCCAGCAGCCATGGACTAGCGGGGTATGAGCAGTTCTTC.